This T cell receptor beta chain stems from a study of OX40 agonist ivuxolimab in advanced cancers. About the research overall: It was permissible to have had prior anti-PD-1, anti-PD-L1 or anti-CTLA-4 therapy, and around 43% had some.

Germline CDR1 reads SEHNR; CDR2 reads FQNEAQ (reference sequence). With 0 bases removed from V and 6 bases from J, the gap between germline ends came to 9 bases. The CDR3 consists of 14 residues. TCRdb's copy holds only in-frame clones and misses some; the assay was immunoSEQ multiplex PCR. The repertoire holds around 65,000 clones, with around 93% as singletons. The material sequenced was CD4+ or CD8+ T cells sorted from blood, taken in a trial of the OX40 agonist ivuxolimab. The chain has TRBV7-9 and TRBJ1-5; a possible D gene is TRBD1 (5 bases). This sequence originates from an adult with an advanced solid tumor such as melanoma, head and neck, liver or kidney cancer. The CDR3 nucleotides are TGTGCCAGCAGCTTAGCAGGGGAGGGTCAGCCCCAGCATTTT. Protein product: CASSLAGEGQPQHF.